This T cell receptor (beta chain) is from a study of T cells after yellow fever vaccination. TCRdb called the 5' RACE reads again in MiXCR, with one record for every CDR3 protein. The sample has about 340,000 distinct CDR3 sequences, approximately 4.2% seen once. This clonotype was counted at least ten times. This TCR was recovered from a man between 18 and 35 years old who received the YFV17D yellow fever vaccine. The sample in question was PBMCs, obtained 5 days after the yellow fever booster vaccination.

The DNA of the CDR3 is TGTGCCAGCAGCCAAGATCCCGGGCGAAGCACAGATACGCAGTATTTT. It yields the protein CASSQDPGRSTDTQYF. The chain recombines TRBV3-1 with TRBJ2-3, with D unclear. The CDR3 loop spans 16 amino acids. The V gene's germline CDR1 is LGHDT and CDR2 YNNKEL (reference sequence). V dropped 0 bases and J dropped 0 bases, with 10 bases sitting between them.